This T cell receptor (beta chain) was sequenced in a study of blood T cell repertoires in COVID-19. Overall study context: In each case, the material was cDNA or gDNA derived from T cells, B-cell-depleted T cells, or PBMCs.

V trimming: 7 bases; J trimming: 5 bases; junction bases outside the gene matches: 8. CDR3 size: 13 residues. Germline V gene sequence: CDR1 SQVTM, CDR2 ANQGSEA. Per the original methods: Amplifying reference gene primers gave estimates of nucleated cell counts. The table came from immunoSEQ multiplex PCR; TCRdb's copy has only in-frame clones and leaves some out. The DNA was the basis for D and trimming; V, J and clone size are from that table. This table holds more than 200,000 clones, around four fifths found once. This chain uses TRBV29-1 with TRBJ2-5; 9 positions agree with TRBD1. The sequence derives from a woman aged 50 to 65 with acute or convalescent COVID-19. Sample: peripheral blood. CDR3 sequence (DNA): TGCAGCGGGATACAGGGGGCGTCGGAGACCCAGTACTTC. Translating it yields CSGIQGASETQYF.